These 26 T cell receptor beta chains were sequenced from one sample in a study of T cells after yellow fever vaccination. Via MiXCR, TCRdb re-called the 5' RACE reads, giving one row per CDR3 protein. In the table there are 150,000 to 200,000 distinct CDR3 sequences, around 9.3% of which are singletons. The sequencing here drew on CD8+ T cells sorted from PBMCs, taken 45 days after the yellow fever booster vaccination. The receptors stem from a man aged 18 to 29 who received the YFV17D yellow fever vaccine.

The CDR3: CATSDLQLRVSGNTIYF. The CDR3 bases are TGTGCCACCAGTGATTTGCAACTCAGAGTCTCTGGAAACACCATATATTTT. The chain joins TRBV24-1 to TRBJ1-3, with unresolved D. V was cut by 0 bases and J by 0 bases, with 11 bases left in between. CDR1 KGHDR and CDR2 SFDVKD come from the germline V gene. This CDR3 region has 17 residues.

The V call is TRBV5-1, the J call TRBJ2-6, with a tentative D call TRBD1 (5 bases). Germline V gene data show CDR1 as SGHRS and CDR2 as YFSETQ. V lost 1 base and J lost 0, with 23 bases in between. CDR3 length: 21 residues. The DNA for the CDR3 is TGCGCCAGCAGCTTGTCGTCGTCTCGGGTACAGGCTCCCTCTGGGGCCAACGTCCTGACTTTC. Translating gives CASSLSSSRVQAPSGANVLTF. The whole variable domain, filled in from reference TRBV5-1 and TRBJ2-6, reads KAGVTQTPRYLIKTRGQQVTLSCSPISGHRSVSWYQQTPGQGLQFLFEYFSETQRNKGNFPGRFSGRQFSNSRSEMNVSTLELGDSALYLCASSLSSSRVQAPSGANVLTFGAGSRLTVL.

This clonotype was detected ten times or more. The genes are TRBV4-2 and TRBJ2-3; D not resolved. This CDR3 has 14 residues. Between the trimmed V and J ends, which lost 0 bases and 6 bases, there was a span of 10 bases. CDR1 and CDR2 from the germline V gene are LGHNA and YNFKEQ. This CDR3 is CASSQDRPRDTQYF. The DNA for the CDR3 is TGTGCCAGCAGCCAAGATAGGCCACGGGATACGCAGTATTTT.

This clonotype appeared a few times. The chain links TRBV6-2 or TRBV6-3 to TRBJ2-3, with D perhaps TRBD2 (5 bases). There are 16 residues in the CDR3. Germline CDR1 reads MNHEY; CDR2 reads SVGEGT. V lost 6 bases and J 5 bases, leaving 21 bases between the germline ends. CDR3 residues: CASSSAILAEGDTQYF. The CDR3 nucleotides read TGTGCCAGCAGCTCCGCGATCTTGGCTGAGGGAGATACGCAGTATTTT.

This clonotype was counted between two and nine times. At one end the junction does not follow the germline gene, possibly because of a read error. This sequence joins TRBV7-7 and TRBJ1-1, with unresolved D. Germline assignment: CDR1 SSHAT and CDR2 FNYEAQ (reference sequence). The CDR3 is made up of 13 amino acids. CDR3 in DNA: TGTGCTAGCAGCGCTGTCGAAAACACTGAAGCTTTCTTT. Its translation is CASSAVENTEAFF. Full variable domain (remainder filled in from reference TRBV7-7 and TRBJ1-1): GAGVSQSPRYKVTKRGQDVTLRCDPISSHATLYWYQQALGQGPEFLTYFNYEAQPDKSGLPSDRFSAERPEGSISTLTIQRTEQRDSAMYRCASSAVENTEAFFGQGTRLTVV.

This clonotype was picked up a small number of times. J is TRBJ2-4 and V is TRBV6-6; no clear D gene. Germline loops: CDR1 MNHNY, CDR2 SVGAGI (reference sequence). This CDR3 is built from 13 residues. Trimming pared 6 bases from V and 9 bases from J, leaving 15 bases between. DNA of the CDR3: TGTGCCAGCAGGCCTCGTTCAGTCGGCATTCAGTACTTC. Protein product: CASRPRSVGIQYF.

This clonotype was detected only a few times. V gene TRBV20-1 combines with J gene TRBJ2-5, with D tentatively TRBD1 (6 bases). The ends were cut back, 1 base at V and 1 base at J, with 13 bases in the middle. CDR1 DFQATT and CDR2 SNEGSKA come from the germline V gene (reference sequence). CDR3 length equals 15 residues. The CDR3 reads CSARGPRDTQETQYF. CDR3 nucleotide sequence: TGCAGTGCTAGAGGACCTCGGGACACCCAAGAGACCCAGTACTTC.

This clonotype was seen repeatedly, ten times or more. The V gene is TRBV7-2, the J gene TRBJ2-2; D possibly uses TRBD1 or TRBD2 (5 bases each). The V end lost 5 bases, the J end lost 6 bases, and 16 bases lay between the germline ends. Per the germline V gene, CDR1 is SGHTA and CDR2 is FQGNSA. This CDR3 contains 15 residues. The CDR3 region is CASSMRGLLAGELFF. CDR3 in DNA: TGTGCCAGCAGCATGAGGGGATTATTGGCCGGGGAGCTGTTTTTT.

This clonotype was counted a few times. The V call is TRBV4-1, the J call TRBJ2-1; D unclear. V was trimmed by 4 bases and J by 6 bases, leaving 19 bases between them. This CDR3 spans 16 amino acids. Germline V gene data show CDR1 as MGHRA and CDR2 as YSYEKL. CDR3 in amino acids: CASSPFPLEERNEQFF. CDR3 nucleotides: TGCGCCAGCAGCCCGTTTCCTCTAGAGGAGCGCAATGAGCAGTTCTTC.

The chain links TRBV12-3 or TRBV12-4 to TRBJ2-1; perhaps TRBD2 as D (7 bases). The ends were cut back, 0 bases at V and 8 bases at J, with 11 bases in the middle. The CDR3 spans 14 residues. CDR3 residues: CASSLAGGPYEQFF. CDR3 coding DNA: TGTGCCAGCAGTTTAGCGGGGGGGCCATATGAGCAGTTCTTC.

The chain uses TRBV7-2 and TRBJ1-2; 12 bases fit TRBD1. Trimming at V came to 3 bases and at J to 12 bases, leaving 5 bases not matched to a gene. This CDR3 is 13 amino acids long. Germline V gives CDR1 SGHTA, CDR2 FQGNSA. The CDR3 protein is CASSFGDRGRNTF. Written as DNA, the CDR3 is TGTGCCAGCAGCTTTGGGGACAGGGGGCGGAACACCTTC.

V usage is TRBV30 and J usage is TRBJ1-5; a possible D gene is TRBD1 (5 bases). The V gene lost 0 bases and the J gene lost 1 base, with 7 bases spanning the gap. Germline CDR1 GTSNPN, CDR2 SVGIG (reference sequence). The CDR3 totals 14 residues. The CDR3 is CAWSVDTSNQPQHF. CDR3 sequence (DNA): TGTGCCTGGAGTGTGGACACGAGCAATCAGCCCCAGCATTTT.

This clonotype was observed many times. The genes are TRBV6-5 and TRBJ1-1; 7 bases match TRBD1. The V gene's germline CDR1 is MNHEY and CDR2 SVGAGI. The CDR3 covers 13 residues. Losses at the gene ends were 6 bases for V and 1 base for J; bases not matched to a gene: 2. In nucleotides, the CDR3 is TGTGCCAGCAGCTGGACAGGGAACACTGAAGCTTTCTTT. This sequence encodes CASSWTGNTEAFF.

This rearrangement joins TRBV5-1 to TRBJ2-7, with D tentatively TRBD2 (5 bases). Germline V CDR1 and CDR2: SGHRS, YFSETQ. V dropped 4 bases and J dropped 5 bases, with 10 bases sitting between them. The length of the CDR3 is 12 residues. CDR3 sequence reads: CASSPSGNEQYF. Written as DNA, the CDR3 is TGCGCCAGCAGCCCCTCGGGGAACGAGCAGTACTTC.

The J gene is TRBJ2-1, the V gene TRBV7-9; 9 nucleotides line up with TRBD2. The germline gives CDR1 SEHNR, CDR2 FQNEAQ (reference sequence). The CDR3 runs to 16 residues. V was pared by 5 bases and J by 4 bases, with 9 bases of the junction left unmatched. CDR3 sequence reads: CASSQGRGGQYNEQFF. The CDR3 DNA sequence: TGTGCCAGCAGCCAGGGGCGGGGGGGACAATACAATGAGCAGTTCTTC.

V and J are TRBV15 and TRBJ2-2; D remains unclear. V shed 1 base and J shed 3 bases, with 6 bases lying between them. The CDR3 has 14 residues. Germline CDR1 LNHNV, CDR2 YYDKDF (reference sequence). In DNA, the CDR3 is TGTGCCACCAGCAGAGCACAGTACACCGGGGAGCTGTTTTTT. The encoded protein is CATSRAQYTGELFF.

In regard to this clonotype: Because the CDR3's place on the DNA is in doubt, the DNA is left out and the CDR3 is given as listed by TCRdb. The chain links TRBV12-3 or TRBV12-4 to TRBJ2-1. The CDR3 sequence runs 14 residues, both termini included. Here the CDR3 reads CASSVHFGNNEQFF.

This clonotype was seen a handful of times. The chain employs TRBV6-2 or TRBV6-3 and TRBJ2-7, with 11 bases lining up with TRBD2. The germline CDR1 and CDR2 sequences are MNHEY and SVGEGT. CDR3 length: 13 residues. With 8 bases clipped from V and 3 bases from J, the junction kept 3 bases outside the gene matches. CDR3 in DNA: TGTGCCAGCGGACTAGCGGGCGACTACGAGCAGTACGTC. Its protein product is CASGLAGDYEQYV.

The chain is built from TRBV19 and TRBJ2-1; D is unclear. V lost 7 bases and J 3 bases, leaving 13 bases between the germline ends. CDR3 length: 14 residues. Germline-derived CDR1 and CDR2 are LNHDA and SQIVND (reference sequence). CDR3 bases: TGTGCCAGTAATTTTGGATCTTTCTACAATGAGCAGTTCTTC. Translating gives CASNFGSFYNEQFF.

The rearrangement links TRBV4-3 to TRBJ2-1; D unclear. The V end lost 0 bases, the J end lost 5 bases, and 14 bases lay between the germline ends. The CDR3 is 16 residues long. Germline V gene data show CDR1 as LGHNA and CDR2 as YSLEER. The CDR3 loop is CASSQDPFKENNEQFF. The CDR3 DNA sequence: TGCGCCAGCAGCCAAGATCCTTTTAAAGAGAACAATGAGCAGTTCTTC.

This clonotype was detected only a few times. This chain joins TRBV27 and TRBJ2-7, with TRBD2 matching over 7 bases. After removal of 4 bases from V and 2 bases from J, the junction contained 5 bases not matched to a gene. This CDR3 has 14 residues. CDR1 and CDR2 from the germline V gene are MNHEY and SMNVEV (reference sequence). CDR3 in amino acids: CASSSVGGAYEQYF. The CDR3 DNA reads as TGTGCCAGCAGTTCCGTGGGGGGGGCCTACGAGCAGTACTTC.

The gene calls are TRBV7-9 and TRBJ1-3, with no clear D. The CDR3 contains 16 residues. V lost 5 bases and J lost 0, with 14 bases in between. Looked up from germline, CDR1 is SEHNR and CDR2 is FQNEAQ (reference sequence). CDR3 protein: CASSKRELDSGNTIYF. The CDR3 DNA follows: TGTGCCAGCAGCAAACGAGAGTTGGACTCTGGAAACACCATATATTTT.

The J gene is TRBJ2-5, the V gene TRBV27; 7 bases are a match to TRBD2. The V segment lost 4 bases and the J segment 2 bases; nucleotides outside the gene matches: 4. This CDR3 comprises 14 residues. CDR1 and CDR2 (germline): MNHEY, SMNVEV (reference sequence). The CDR3 protein is CASSYDGGQETQYF. The CDR3 DNA follows: TGTGCCAGCAGTTATGACGGGGGGCAAGAGACCCAGTACTTC.

There are many counts of this clonotype. The CDR3 nucleotides read TGTGCTCCCAAAGGGGGCCGTGCGTCCTACGAGCAGTACGTC. This sequence encodes CAPKGGRASYEQYV. The J gene is TRBJ2-7, the V gene TRBV10-3; 7 nucleotides line up with TRBD1. Germline V CDR1 and CDR2: ENHRY, SYGVKD. CDR3 length: 14 residues.

The V gene is TRBV29-1, the J gene TRBJ2-5; 8 bases are a match to TRBD2. The CDR3 loop spans 16 amino acids. Germline CDR1 reads SQVTM; CDR2 reads ANQGSEA. The ends lost 4 bases at V and 0 bases at J; junction bases unmatched: 10. In nucleotides, the CDR3 is TGCAGCGTTGGACTATTAGCGGGGCGATACCAAGAGACCCAGTACTTC. Its protein product is CSVGLLAGRYQETQYF.

This chain joins TRBV12-3 or TRBV12-4 and TRBJ1-4, with D possibly being TRBD1 (6 bases). Trimming shortened V by 3 bases and J by 0 bases, and 14 bases separated the two germline ends. CDR3 length equals 17 residues. The CDR3 reads CASSFDRTPTTNEKLFF. For the CDR3, the DNA is TGTGCCAGCAGTTTCGACAGGACCCCCACAACTAATGAAAAACTGTTTTTT.